The table lists the clone carrying this T cell receptor beta chain with a few counts. The data derive from a study of blood T cell repertoires in COVID-19. Study-level background: T cells, B-cell-depleted T cells, or PBMCs provided the cDNA or gDNA that served as material.

The CDR3 is 17 amino acids. The germline V and J ends were trimmed by 4 bases and 0 bases, with 13 bases remaining between them. The germline gives CDR1 MNHNS, CDR2 SASEGT. Original data processing: For nucleated cells, counts were estimated from reference gene primer amplification. The protocol was immunoSEQ multiplex PCR, while the TCRdb copy is restricted to in-frame clones and leaves out a portion. V, J and clone size are taken as reported in that table, and D and trimming were inferred from the DNA itself. The table records about 140,000 clones, 70% to 90% of them present only once. Sequencing was performed on peripheral blood. The TCR comes from a woman aged 60-75 years with acute or convalescent COVID-19. This sequence joins TRBV6-1 and TRBJ1-6, with D unresolved. In DNA, the CDR3 is TGTGCCAGCAGTGTCCCGGTCCCAAGCTCCTATAATTCACCCCTCCACTTT. It translates to CASSVPVPSSYNSPLHF.